This section outlines one T cell receptor beta chain sequence together with its context. This entry is derived from a study of blood T cell repertoires in COVID-19. Trimming shortened V by 8 bases and J by 4 bases, and 11 bases separated the two germline ends. CDR1 WNHNN and CDR2 SYGVQD come from the germline V gene (reference sequence). The length of the CDR3 is 12 residues. In the original workflow: How many nucleated cells were present was estimated from reference gene primer amplification. Generated by immunoSEQ multiplex PCR, the TCRdb table keeps only in-frame clones and is missing some. Clonal size and the V and J genes are those of that table, whereas D and trimming came from the DNA. The sample gives about 250,000 clones, about 86% of which show up once; approximately 1.3% is in the top ten.

The source material was peripheral blood. This TCR was sampled from a man older than 75 with acute or convalescent COVID-19. The rearrangement uses TRBV10-1 and TRBJ1-2, with D uncertain. As DNA, the CDR3 is TGCGCCAGCGACTTGTGGATCTATGGCTACACCTTC. Translated: CASDLWIYGYTF.